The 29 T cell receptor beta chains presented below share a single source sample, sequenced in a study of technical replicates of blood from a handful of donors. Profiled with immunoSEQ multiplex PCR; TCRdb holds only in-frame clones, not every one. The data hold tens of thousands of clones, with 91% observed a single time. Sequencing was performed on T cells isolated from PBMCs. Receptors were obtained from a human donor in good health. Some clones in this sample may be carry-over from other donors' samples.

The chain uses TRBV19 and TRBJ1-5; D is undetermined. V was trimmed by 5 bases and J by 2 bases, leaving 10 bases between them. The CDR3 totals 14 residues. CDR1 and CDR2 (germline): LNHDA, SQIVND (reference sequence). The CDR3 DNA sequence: TGTGCCAGTAGTGACAATAATGGCAATCAGCCCCAGCATTTT. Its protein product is CASSDNNGNQPQHF. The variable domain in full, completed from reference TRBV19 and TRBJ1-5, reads DGGITQSPKYLFRKEGQNVTLSCEQNLNHDAMYWYRQDPGQGLRLIYYSQIVNDFQKGDIAEGYSVSREKKESFPLTVTSAQKNPTAFYLCASSDNNGNQPQHFGDGTRLSIL.

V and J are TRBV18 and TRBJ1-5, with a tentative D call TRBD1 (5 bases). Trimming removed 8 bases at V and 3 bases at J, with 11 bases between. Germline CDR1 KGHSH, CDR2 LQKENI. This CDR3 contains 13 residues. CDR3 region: CASQAQANQPQHF. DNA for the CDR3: TGTGCCAGCCAAGCACAGGCCAATCAGCCCCAGCATTTT.

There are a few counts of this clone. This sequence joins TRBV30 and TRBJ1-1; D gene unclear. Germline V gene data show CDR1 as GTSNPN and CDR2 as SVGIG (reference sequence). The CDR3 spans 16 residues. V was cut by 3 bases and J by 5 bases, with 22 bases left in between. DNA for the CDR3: TGTGCCTGGAGGTCCTTCCTTGACACCGAAAGGACTGAAGCTTTCTTT. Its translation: CAWRSFLDTERTEAFF.

CDR3: CASSPRTDTQYF. The CDR3 nucleotides are TGTGCCAGCTCACCTCGTACAGATACGCAGTATTTT. The rearrangement links TRBV18 to TRBJ2-3; D gene unclear. Germline values: CDR1 KGHSH, CDR2 LQKENI. The CDR3 runs 12 residues. With 3 bases removed from V and 3 bases from J, the gap between germline ends came to 4 bases.

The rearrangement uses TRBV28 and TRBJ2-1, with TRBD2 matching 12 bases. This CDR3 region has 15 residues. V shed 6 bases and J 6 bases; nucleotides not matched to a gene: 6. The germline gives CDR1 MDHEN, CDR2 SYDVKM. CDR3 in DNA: TGTGCCAGCAGCTTAACTAGCGGGAGGCTCAATGAGCAGTTCTTC. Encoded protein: CASSLTSGRLNEQFF.

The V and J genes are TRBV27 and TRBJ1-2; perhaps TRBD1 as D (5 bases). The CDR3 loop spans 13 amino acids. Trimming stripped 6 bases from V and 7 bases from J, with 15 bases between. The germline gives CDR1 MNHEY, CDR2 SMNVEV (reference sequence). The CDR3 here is CASSTHAGGGYTF. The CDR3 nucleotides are TGTGCCAGCAGCACACATGCGGGGGGTGGCTACACCTTC.

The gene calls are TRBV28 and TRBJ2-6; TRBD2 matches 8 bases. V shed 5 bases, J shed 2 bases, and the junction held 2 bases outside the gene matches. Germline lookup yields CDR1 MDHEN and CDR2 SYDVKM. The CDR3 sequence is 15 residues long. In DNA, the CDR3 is TGTGCCAGCAGTCCCGGGGGGGCTGGGGCCAACGTCCTGACTTTC. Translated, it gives CASSPGGAGANVLTF.

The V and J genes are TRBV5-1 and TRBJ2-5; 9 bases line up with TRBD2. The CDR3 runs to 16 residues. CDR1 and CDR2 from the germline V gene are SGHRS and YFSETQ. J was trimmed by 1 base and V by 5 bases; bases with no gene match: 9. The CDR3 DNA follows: TGCGCCAGCAGTGGGGTTCCTAGCGGGATCCAAGAGACCCAGTACTTC. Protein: CASSGVPSGIQETQYF.

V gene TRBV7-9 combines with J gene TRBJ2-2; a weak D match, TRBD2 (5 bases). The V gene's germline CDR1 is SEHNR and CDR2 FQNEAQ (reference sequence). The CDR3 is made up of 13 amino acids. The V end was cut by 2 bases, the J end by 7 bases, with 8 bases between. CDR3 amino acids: CASSLTGSGELFF. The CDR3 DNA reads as TGTGCCAGCAGCTTAACTGGGAGCGGGGAGCTGTTTTTT.

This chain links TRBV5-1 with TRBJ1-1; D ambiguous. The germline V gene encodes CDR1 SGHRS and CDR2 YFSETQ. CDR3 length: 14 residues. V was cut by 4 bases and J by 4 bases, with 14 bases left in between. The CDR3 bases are TGCGCCAGCAGCCTGGGTCTAGTTTTCACTGAAGCTTTCTTT. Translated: CASSLGLVFTEAFF. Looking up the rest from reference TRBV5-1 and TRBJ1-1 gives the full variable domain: KAGVTQTPRYLIKTRGQQVTLSCSPISGHRSVSWYQQTPGQGLQFLFEYFSETQRNKGNFPGRFSGRQFSNSRSEMNVSTLELGDSALYLCASSLGLVFTEAFFGQGTRLTVV.

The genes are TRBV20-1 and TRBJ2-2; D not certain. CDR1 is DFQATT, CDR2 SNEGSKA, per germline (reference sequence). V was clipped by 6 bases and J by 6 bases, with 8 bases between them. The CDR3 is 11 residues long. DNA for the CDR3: TGCAGTGCCCCCCGGGCCGGGGAGCTGTTTTTT. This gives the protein CSAPRAGELFF.

The DNA of the CDR3 is TGTGCCAGCAGCCCGGGTCATTTTAGCGAGCAGTACTTC. Amino acids: CASSPGHFSEQYF. The rearrangement links TRBV28 to TRBJ2-7, with D unresolved. The CDR3 loop spans 13 amino acids. Germline V lookup: CDR1 MDHEN, CDR2 SYDVKM. Trimming took 6 bases from V and 6 from J, leaving 15 bases between them.

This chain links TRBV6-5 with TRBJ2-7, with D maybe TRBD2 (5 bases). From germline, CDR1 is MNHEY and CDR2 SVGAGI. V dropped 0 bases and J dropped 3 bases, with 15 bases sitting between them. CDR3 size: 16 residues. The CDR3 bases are TGTGCCAGCAGTTACTCGCTGTCGGGGTCCCACTACGAGCAGTACTTC. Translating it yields CASSYSLSGSHYEQYF.

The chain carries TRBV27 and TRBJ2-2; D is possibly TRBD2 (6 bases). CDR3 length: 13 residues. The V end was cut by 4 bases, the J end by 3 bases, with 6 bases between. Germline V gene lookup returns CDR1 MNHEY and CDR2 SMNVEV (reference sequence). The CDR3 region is CASSWRDTGELFF. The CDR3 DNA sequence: TGTGCCAGCAGTTGGAGGGACACCGGGGAGCTGTTTTTT.

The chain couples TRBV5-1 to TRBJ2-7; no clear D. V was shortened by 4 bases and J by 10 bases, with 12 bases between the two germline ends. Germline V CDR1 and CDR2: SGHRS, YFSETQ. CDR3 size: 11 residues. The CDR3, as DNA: TGCGCCAGCAGCCCGAATACGCGCCAGTACTTC. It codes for CASSPNTRQYF.

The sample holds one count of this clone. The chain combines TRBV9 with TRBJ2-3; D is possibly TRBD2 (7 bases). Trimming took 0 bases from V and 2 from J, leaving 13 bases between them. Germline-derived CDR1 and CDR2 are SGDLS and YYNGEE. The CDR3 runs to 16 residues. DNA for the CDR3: TGTGCCAGCAGCGTAGGGGTGGGGGGGCTCACAGATACGCAGTATTTT. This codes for CASSVGVGGLTDTQYF.

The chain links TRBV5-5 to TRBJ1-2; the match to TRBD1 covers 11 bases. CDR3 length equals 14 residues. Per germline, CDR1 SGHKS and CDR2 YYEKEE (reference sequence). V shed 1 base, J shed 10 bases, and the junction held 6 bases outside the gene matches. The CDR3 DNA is TGTGCCAGCAGCTTGTGGGACAGGGGGAGTCTCTACACCTTC. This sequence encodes CASSLWDRGSLYTF.

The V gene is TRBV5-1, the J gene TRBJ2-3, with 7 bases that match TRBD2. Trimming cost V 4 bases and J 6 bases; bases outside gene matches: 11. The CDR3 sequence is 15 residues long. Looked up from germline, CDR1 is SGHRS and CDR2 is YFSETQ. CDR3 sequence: CASSLGGGPADTQYF. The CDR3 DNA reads TGCGCCAGCAGCCTGGGCGGGGGACCGGCGGATACGCAGTATTTT.

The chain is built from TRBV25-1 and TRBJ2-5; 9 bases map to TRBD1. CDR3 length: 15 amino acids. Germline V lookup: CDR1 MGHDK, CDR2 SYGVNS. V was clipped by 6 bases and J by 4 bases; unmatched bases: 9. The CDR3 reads CASSPSTGGGETQYF. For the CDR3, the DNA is TGTGCCAGCAGCCCTTCGACAGGGGGAGGAGAGACCCAGTACTTC.

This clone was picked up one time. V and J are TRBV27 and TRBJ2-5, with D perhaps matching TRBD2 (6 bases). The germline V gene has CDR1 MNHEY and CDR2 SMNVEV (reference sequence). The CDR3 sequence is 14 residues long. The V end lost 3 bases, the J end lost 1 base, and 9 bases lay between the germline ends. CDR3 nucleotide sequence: TGTGCCAGCAGTTTTTCGGGAGTCCAAGAGACCCAGTACTTC. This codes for CASSFSGVQETQYF.

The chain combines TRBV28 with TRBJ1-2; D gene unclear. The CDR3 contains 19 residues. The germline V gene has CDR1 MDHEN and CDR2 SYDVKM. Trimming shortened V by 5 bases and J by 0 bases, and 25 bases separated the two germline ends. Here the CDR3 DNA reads TGTGCCAGCAGTCGCCGAGGAGTTTTGCGGGGAAGAGCTAACTATGGCTACACCTTC. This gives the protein CASSRRGVLRGRANYGYTF.

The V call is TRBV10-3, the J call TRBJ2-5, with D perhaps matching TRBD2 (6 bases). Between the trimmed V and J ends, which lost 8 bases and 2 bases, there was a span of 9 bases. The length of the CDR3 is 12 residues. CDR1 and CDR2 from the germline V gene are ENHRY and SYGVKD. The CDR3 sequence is CAIGLQQETQYF. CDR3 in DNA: TGTGCCATCGGACTACAGCAAGAGACCCAGTACTTC.

The CDR3 region is CASSFQGMNYGYTF. The CDR3 region has the DNA TGTGCCAGCAGCTTCCAGGGGATGAACTATGGCTACACCTTC. The V call is TRBV5-4, the J call TRBJ1-2; tentatively, D is TRBD1 (6 bases). Germline assignment: CDR1 SGHNT and CDR2 YYREEE (reference sequence). Between the trimmed V and J ends, which lost 2 bases and 2 bases, there was a span of 10 bases. The CDR3 is 14 amino acids. The full variable domain, its missing parts supplied by reference TRBV5-4 and TRBJ1-2, is ETGVTQSPTHLIKTRGQQVTLRCSSQSGHNTVSWYQQALGQGPQFIFQYYREEENGRGNFPPRFSGLQFPNYSSELNVNALELDDSALYLCASSFQGMNYGYTFGSGTRLTVV.

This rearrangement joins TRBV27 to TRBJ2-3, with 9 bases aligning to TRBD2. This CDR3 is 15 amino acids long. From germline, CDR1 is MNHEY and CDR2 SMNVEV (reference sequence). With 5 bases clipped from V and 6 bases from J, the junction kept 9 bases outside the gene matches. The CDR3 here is CASSPGTSRQDTQYF. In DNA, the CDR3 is TGTGCCAGCAGTCCGGGGACTAGCCGGCAGGATACGCAGTATTTT.

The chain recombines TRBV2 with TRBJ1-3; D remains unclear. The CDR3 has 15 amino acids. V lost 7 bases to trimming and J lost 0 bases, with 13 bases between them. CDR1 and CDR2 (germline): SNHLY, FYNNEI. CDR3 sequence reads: CASILGESSGNTIYF. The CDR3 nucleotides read TGTGCCAGCATCCTCGGTGAATCCTCTGGAAACACCATATATTTT.

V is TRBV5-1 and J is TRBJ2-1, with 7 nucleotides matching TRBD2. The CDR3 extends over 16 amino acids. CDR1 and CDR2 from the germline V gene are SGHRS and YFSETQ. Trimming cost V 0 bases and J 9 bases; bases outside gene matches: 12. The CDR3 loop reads CASSLGGLGVPGEQFF. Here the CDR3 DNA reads TGCGCCAGCAGCTTGGGTGGACTAGGGGTCCCCGGTGAGCAGTTCTTC.

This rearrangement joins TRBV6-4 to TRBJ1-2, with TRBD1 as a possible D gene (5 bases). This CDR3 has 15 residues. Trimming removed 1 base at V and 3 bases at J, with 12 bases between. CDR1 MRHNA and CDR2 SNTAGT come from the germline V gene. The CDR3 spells CASSDFPGGDYGYTF. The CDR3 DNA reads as TGTGCCAGCAGTGACTTCCCCGGGGGGGACTATGGCTACACCTTC.

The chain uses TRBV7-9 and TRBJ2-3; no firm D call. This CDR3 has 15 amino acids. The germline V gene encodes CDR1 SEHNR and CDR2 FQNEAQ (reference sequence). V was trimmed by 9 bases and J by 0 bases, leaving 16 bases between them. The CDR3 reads CARHLGLTSTDTQYF. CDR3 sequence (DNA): TGTGCCAGGCATTTGGGTCTGACTAGCACAGATACGCAGTATTTT. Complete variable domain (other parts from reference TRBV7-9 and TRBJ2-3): DTGVSQNPRHKITKRGQNVTFRCDPISEHNRLYWYRQTLGQGPEFLTYFQNEAQLEKSRLLSDRFSAERPKGSFSTLEIQRTEQGDSAMYLCARHLGLTSTDTQYFGPGTRLTVL.

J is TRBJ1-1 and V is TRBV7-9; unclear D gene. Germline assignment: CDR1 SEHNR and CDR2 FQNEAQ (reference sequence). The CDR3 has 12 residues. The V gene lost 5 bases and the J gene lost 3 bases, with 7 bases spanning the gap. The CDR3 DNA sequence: TGTGCCAGCAGCGTTGGAGACACTGAAGCTTTCTTT. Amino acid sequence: CASSVGDTEAFF. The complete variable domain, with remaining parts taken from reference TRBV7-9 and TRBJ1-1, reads DTGVSQNPRHKITKRGQNVTFRCDPISEHNRLYWYRQTLGQGPEFLTYFQNEAQLEKSRLLSDRFSAERPKGSFSTLEIQRTEQGDSAMYLCASSVGDTEAFFGQGTRLTVV.